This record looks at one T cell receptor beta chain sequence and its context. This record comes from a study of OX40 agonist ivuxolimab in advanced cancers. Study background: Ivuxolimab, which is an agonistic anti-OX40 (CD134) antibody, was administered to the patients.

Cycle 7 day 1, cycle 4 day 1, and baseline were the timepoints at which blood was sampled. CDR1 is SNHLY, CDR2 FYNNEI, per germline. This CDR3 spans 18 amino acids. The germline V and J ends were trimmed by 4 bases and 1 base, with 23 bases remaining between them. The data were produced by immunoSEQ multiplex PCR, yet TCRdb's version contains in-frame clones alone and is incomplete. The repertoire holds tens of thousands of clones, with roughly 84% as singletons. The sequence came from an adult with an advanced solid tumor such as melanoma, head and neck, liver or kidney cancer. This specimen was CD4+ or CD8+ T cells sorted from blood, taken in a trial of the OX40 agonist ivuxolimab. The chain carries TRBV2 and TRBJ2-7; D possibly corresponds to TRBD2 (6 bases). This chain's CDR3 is CASSGEVMGRSGSYEQYF. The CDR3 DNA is TGTGCCAGCAGTGGGGAGGTGATGGGGCGGAGCGGTTCCTACGAGCAGTACTTC.